Shown below are 14 T cell receptor beta chains from a single sample sequenced in a study of blood T cell repertoires in COVID-19. Only in-frame clones appear in the TCRdb table, and some are missing; sequencing was by immunoSEQ multiplex PCR. The sample carries over 90,000 clones, about 80% recorded once. Sequencing input: peripheral blood. These receptors all come from a human donor in a cohort sampled during active COVID-19.

The chain uses TRBV2 and TRBJ2-7; D not certain. The V and J ends lost 1 base and 7 bases respectively, with 11 bases between them. The CDR3 covers 13 residues. Germline V gene data show CDR1 as SNHLY and CDR2 as FYNNEI. The CDR3 reads CASSEGQVREQYF. CDR3 nucleotides: TGTGCCAGCAGTGAAGGGCAGGTCCGGGAGCAGTACTTC.

The table lists this clone with a few counts. J is TRBJ2-1 and V is TRBV5-1, with TRBD1 identical over 12 bases. The CDR3 totals 15 residues. J was trimmed by 8 bases and V by 3 bases; bases with no gene match: 6. The germline V gene has CDR1 SGHRS and CDR2 YFSETQ. CDR3 DNA: TGCGCCAGCAGCTGGGACAGGGGGCGGATGTATGAGCAGTTCTTC. Its protein is CASSWDRGRMYEQFF.

The V call is TRBV18, the J call TRBJ1-5; D is uncertain. Trimming took 0 bases from V and 6 from J, leaving 6 bases between them. The CDR3 is made up of 13 amino acids. CDR1 is KGHSH, CDR2 LQKENI, per germline. The CDR3 nucleotides are TGTGCCAGCTCACCACCGAGAGGTCAGCCCCAGCATTTT. Protein: CASSPPRGQPQHF.

V is TRBV19 and J is TRBJ1-5; TRBD1 might be the D (5 bases). The CDR3 consists of 15 residues. Deletions cut 3 bases from V and 6 bases from J, with 15 bases between. CDR1 is LNHDA and CDR2 is SQIVND in the germline V gene (reference sequence). The CDR3 DNA reads TGTGCCAGTAGTATTGAAGGACAAATACGTCAGCCCCAGCATTTT. It is translated as CASSIEGQIRQPQHF.

The rearrangement links TRBV3-1 (or the pseudogene TRBV3-2) to TRBJ2-3; D not resolved. V was trimmed by 2 bases and J by 6 bases, leaving 9 bases between them. Germline V gene sequence: CDR1 LGHDT, CDR2 YNNKEL (reference sequence). The CDR3 is 13 amino acids. The CDR3 protein is CASSQSPSDTQYF. Written as DNA, the CDR3 is TGTGCCAGCAGCCAAAGCCCGAGCGATACGCAGTATTTT.

This sequence joins TRBV7-2 and TRBJ2-3, with 11 bases lining up with TRBD2. Germline V gives CDR1 SGHTA, CDR2 FQGNSA. The CDR3 consists of 17 residues. V lost 1 base and J lost 2; bases outside the gene matches: 5. CDR3: CASSLGISGGVTDTQYF. The CDR3 DNA follows: TGTGCCAGCAGCTTAGGTATTAGCGGGGGGGTCACAGATACGCAGTATTTT.

The chain has TRBV2 and TRBJ1-2, with D unresolved. Germline V CDR1 and CDR2: SNHLY, FYNNEI. V gave up 0 bases and J gave up 0 bases, with 14 bases separating them. This CDR3 has 17 residues. The chain's CDR3 is CASSEALLGGANYGYTF. CDR3 sequence (DNA): TGTGCCAGCAGTGAAGCGCTTCTGGGAGGCGCTAACTATGGCTACACCTTC.

The chain carries TRBV7-6 and TRBJ2-7, with TRBD2 identical over 7 bases. V lost 4 bases to trimming and J lost 2 bases; unmatched junction nucleotides: 8. The CDR3 is made up of 15 amino acids. The germline V gene encodes CDR1 SGHVS and CDR2 FNYEAQ. CDR3 region: CASSSRAAGPYEQYF. The CDR3 nucleotides are TGTGCCAGCAGCTCGAGGGCAGCGGGGCCCTACGAGCAGTACTTC.

A remark on this clone: A read error may account for a junction end that differs from germline. The J gene is TRBJ2-5, the V gene TRBV7-7; D perhaps matches TRBD2 (6 bases). The CDR3 length is 15 residues. The germline CDR1 and CDR2 sequences are SSHAT and FNYEAQ (reference sequence). The CDR3 here is CASSLGGVEQETQYF. DNA of the CDR3: TGTGCTAGCAGCTTAGGCGGGGTGGAGCAAGAGACCCAGTACTTC.

The genes are TRBV12-3 or TRBV12-4 and TRBJ1-5, with 7 positions matching TRBD1. This CDR3 is built from 13 residues. Germline trimming cut 6 bases from V and 10 bases from J; bases unmatched to any gene: 9. Written as DNA, the CDR3 is TGTGCCAGCAGCCAACAAGGGACAGTCCCCCAGCATTTT. Its translation is CASSQQGTVPQHF.

The chain employs TRBV7-2 and TRBJ2-3; tentatively, D is TRBD2 (5 bases). V was pared by 5 bases and J by 5 bases, with 17 bases between. Per germline, CDR1 SGHTA and CDR2 FQGNSA. CDR3 length: 15 residues. This CDR3 is CASSPSPGFGDTQYF. The DNA for the CDR3 is TGTGCCAGCAGCCCAAGTCCGGGGTTTGGAGATACGCAGTATTTT.

The chain joins TRBV4-2 to TRBJ2-2; a weak D match, TRBD1 (6 bases). Between the trimmed V and J ends, which lost 6 bases and 6 bases, there was a span of 14 bases. The CDR3 is 14 amino acids. The V gene's germline CDR1 is LGHNA and CDR2 YNFKEQ. CDR3 DNA sequence: TGTGCCAGCAGGCCACCGGACAGTTCCGGGGAGCTGTTTTTT. This translates into CASRPPDSSGELFF.

The rearrangement joins TRBV6-5 to TRBJ2-3; D perhaps matches TRBD2 (5 bases). The CDR3 extends over 12 amino acids. With 6 bases removed from V and 6 bases from J, the gap between germline ends came to 10 bases. CDR1 is MNHEY and CDR2 is SVGAGI in the germline V gene. CDR3 amino acids: CASSLLADTQYF. CDR3 in DNA: TGTGCCAGCAGCCTTTTAGCGGATACGCAGTATTTT.

The J gene is TRBJ2-5, the V gene TRBV10-3, with 12 nucleotides matching TRBD1. Germline V gene sequence: CDR1 ENHRY, CDR2 SYGVKD. This CDR3 is 15 amino acids long. V trimming: 4 bases; J trimming: 5 bases; junction bases outside the gene matches: 5. The CDR3 region is CAISARDRGPETQYF. CDR3 nucleotide sequence: TGTGCCATCAGTGCCCGGGACAGGGGGCCGGAGACCCAGTACTTC.